The entry below describes one TCR beta chain. Trimming removed 5 bases from V and 0 bases from J, with 13 bases in between. The CDR3 sequence is 15 residues long. Germline V CDR1 and CDR2: MDHEN, SYDVKM. The data were produced by immunoSEQ multiplex PCR, yet TCRdb's version contains in-frame clones alone and is incomplete. The table records around 60,000 clones, about 92% of them present only once. The data were obtained in a study of T cell changes during pregnancy in multiple sclerosis. This clonotype was obtained from a female donor in good health, enrolled as a control in a pregnancy study. Sequencing used peripheral blood, obtained in the second trimester of pregnancy. The rearrangement uses TRBV28 and TRBJ1-1, with D uncertain. In DNA, the CDR3 is TGTGCCAGCAGTATATTAGCTGTTATGAACACTGAAGCTTTCTTT. As protein: CASSILAVMNTEAFF.